The 23 T cell receptor beta chains in this list originate from one sample, sequenced in a study of response to subunit inactivated influenza vaccine. TCRdb reanalysed the RT-PCR reads using MiXCR and keeps one entry per CDR3 protein. The data hold 530,000 or so distinct CDR3 sequences, with 25% observed a single time. Sequenced here: CD4+ T cells sorted from PBMCs, sampled roughly 5 days after vaccination. The receptors come from a man in his fifties or sixties who received an inactivated influenza vaccine.

The rearrangement links TRBV7-2 to TRBJ2-7; 12 bases map to TRBD1. This CDR3 contains 15 residues. V shed 3 bases and J 7 bases; nucleotides not matched to a gene: 7. The germline V gene encodes CDR1 SGHTA and CDR2 FQGNSA. The CDR3 spells CASSLSGTGGGEQYF. In nucleotides, the CDR3 is TGTGCCAGCAGCTTGAGTGGGACAGGGGGCGGGGAGCAGTACTTC.

In its sample, this clonotype was seen a few times. The chain couples TRBV30 to TRBJ2-1; perhaps TRBD1 as D (7 bases). The CDR3 spans 13 residues. The V gene lost 7 bases and the J gene lost 6 bases, with 16 bases spanning the gap. In germline, CDR1 is GTSNPN, CDR2 SVGIG (reference sequence). The CDR3 loop is CASGQLGGNEQFF. In DNA form, the CDR3 reads TGTGCCTCGGGACAGTTGGGGGGCAATGAGCAGTTCTTC.

This clonotype occurred a few times. The rearrangement joins TRBV5-1 to TRBJ2-1, with a weak D call TRBD2 (6 bases). Germline lookup yields CDR1 SGHRS and CDR2 YFSETQ. The CDR3 is 15 residues long. With 4 bases removed from V and 3 bases from J, the gap between germline ends came to 14 bases. The CDR3 nucleotides read TGCGCCAGCAGCCCCACGGGACTCAACTACAATGAGCAGTTCTTC. Encoded protein: CASSPTGLNYNEQFF.

The chain recombines TRBV29-1 with TRBJ2-7; tentative D call: TRBD1 (5 bases). V lost 2 bases and J 2 bases, leaving 16 bases between the germline ends. The CDR3 length is 15 residues. CDR1 is SQVTM, CDR2 ANQGSEA, per germline. CDR3 sequence (DNA): TGCAGCGTTGAAAATAGGTCAGGGCTTACCTACGAGCAGTACTTC. It is translated as CSVENRSGLTYEQYF.

This clonotype appeared a few times. The V and J genes are TRBV18 and TRBJ2-1; D may be TRBD1 or TRBD2 (6 bases each). Trimming took off 6 bases at V and 4 bases at J, with 16 bases between the two ends. Germline V CDR1 and CDR2: KGHSH, LQKENI. CDR3 length: 15 residues. This CDR3 reads CASSITGGLYNEQFF. DNA for the CDR3: TGTGCCAGCTCCATAACCGGGGGCCTATACAATGAGCAGTTCTTC.

The chain carries TRBV7-9 and TRBJ2-3; D unclear. CDR1 and CDR2 (germline): SEHNR, FQNEAQ (reference sequence). V lost 4 bases to trimming and J lost 1 base, with 12 bases between them. The CDR3 extends over 15 amino acids. This chain's CDR3 is CASSYMASGTDTQYF. The CDR3 region has the DNA TGTGCCAGCAGCTATATGGCTAGTGGCACAGATACGCAGTATTTT.

The sample holds a few counts of this clonotype. The chain couples TRBV12-3 or TRBV12-4 to TRBJ1-3; D is uncertain. This CDR3 has 12 residues. V dropped 5 bases and J dropped 6 bases, with 8 bases sitting between them. CDR3 in amino acids: CASSTTQNTIYF. The CDR3 DNA reads as TGTGCCAGCAGTACAACACAAAACACCATATATTTT.

V is TRBV7-2 and J is TRBJ1-2; 7 nucleotides match TRBD1. CDR3 length: 14 residues. Trimming cost V 4 bases and J 5 bases; bases outside gene matches: 7. Germline loops: CDR1 SGHTA, CDR2 FQGNSA. CDR3 in DNA: TGTGCCAGCAGCTATCGACAGGGAGGATATGGCTACACCTTC. Translating gives CASSYRQGGYGYTF.

This clonotype was found many times. V usage is TRBV6-5 and J usage is TRBJ1-1; D call uncertain. The V gene's germline CDR1 is MNHEY and CDR2 SVGAGI. The CDR3 loop spans 17 amino acids. Trimming pared 2 bases from V and 5 bases from J, leaving 21 bases between. CDR3 nucleotides: TGTGCCAGCAGTTACATCCCGATGGCCTCTCGGGTGACTGAAGCTTTCTTT. Encoded protein: CASSYIPMASRVTEAFF.

The chain carries TRBV15 and TRBJ1-4, with D tentatively TRBD1 (6 bases). The V end lost 5 bases, the J end lost 3 bases, and 13 bases lay between the germline ends. CDR1 and CDR2 from the germline V gene are LNHNV and YYDKDF (reference sequence). This CDR3 is 15 amino acids long. DNA for the CDR3: TGTGCCACCAGCGTCAGGACAGATCCTAATGAAAAACTGTTTTTT. Translation gives CATSVRTDPNEKLFF.

V usage is TRBV7-6 and J usage is TRBJ2-7; 8 nucleotides match TRBD2. V dropped 8 bases and J dropped 2; count of bases not matched to a gene: 11. CDR1 is SGHVS and CDR2 is FNYEAQ in the germline V gene. The CDR3 extends over 15 amino acids. CDR3 bases: TGTGCCAGCGCATCCCTGCTTAGCGGGGCCTACGAGCAGTACTTC. This sequence encodes CASASLLSGAYEQYF.

This clonotype was detected a few times. This chain links TRBV20-1 with TRBJ2-7; 11 bases map to TRBD1. The CDR3 runs to 16 residues. Germline CDR1 reads DFQATT; CDR2 reads SNEGSKA (reference sequence). The ends lost 6 bases at V and 5 bases at J; junction bases unmatched: 15. CDR3 in amino acids: CSANVVLGQGADEQYF. The CDR3 DNA follows: TGCAGTGCGAATGTAGTACTAGGACAGGGGGCAGACGAGCAGTACTTC.

This clonotype was found many times. The genes are TRBV29-1 and TRBJ1-1; D is ambiguous. Germline CDR1 is SQVTM and CDR2 is ANQGSEA. V gave up 3 bases and J gave up 1 base, with 6 bases separating them. CDR3 length: 12 amino acids. DNA of the CDR3: TGCAGCGTTGATAGAGGGAACACTGAAGCTTTCTTT. Protein sequence: CSVDRGNTEAFF. Using reference TRBV29-1 and TRBJ1-1 for the parts outside the CDR3, the full variable domain is SAVISQKPSRDICQRGTSLTIQCQVDSQVTMMFWYRQQPGQSLTLIATANQGSEATYESGFVIDKFPISRPNLTFSTLTVSNMSPEDSSIYLCSVDRGNTEAFFGQGTRLTVV.

This clonotype was recorded a few times. The chain recombines TRBV4-3 with TRBJ1-2; no definite D call. The CDR3 contains 14 residues. CDR1 is LGHNA and CDR2 is YSLEER in the germline V gene. With 1 base removed from V and 2 bases from J, the gap between germline ends came to 8 bases. The CDR3 coding sequence is TGCGCCAGCAGCCAAGTAACGGAAAACTATGGCTACACCTTC. Translation: CASSQVTENYGYTF.

This clonotype showed up many times. The chain links TRBV20-1 to TRBJ2-1, with D perhaps TRBD2 (6 bases). The CDR3 length is 14 residues. V was clipped by 2 bases and J by 7 bases, with 15 bases between them. The V gene's germline CDR1 is DFQATT and CDR2 SNEGSKA (reference sequence). CDR3 in amino acids: CSARSPRGGNEQFF. The CDR3 DNA reads TGCAGTGCTAGATCACCACGAGGAGGGAATGAGCAGTTCTTC.

The chain is built from TRBV2 and TRBJ1-1; possibly TRBD1 for D (6 bases). The V gene's germline CDR1 is SNHLY and CDR2 FYNNEI. V dropped 6 bases and J dropped 3 bases, with 11 bases sitting between them. The CDR3 is made up of 13 amino acids. CDR3 loop: CASRRTEDTEAFF. CDR3 nucleotides: TGTGCCAGCAGGCGGACAGAGGACACTGAAGCTTTCTTT.

The chain combines TRBV25-1 with TRBJ2-1; 8 nucleotides line up with TRBD2. The CDR3 runs 17 residues. Germline V CDR1 and CDR2: MGHDK, SYGVNS. V trimming: 4 bases; J trimming: 0 bases; junction bases outside the gene matches: 8. For the CDR3, the DNA is TGTGCCAGCAGTGGGGCACCAAGCGGGAGCTCCTACAATGAGCAGTTCTTC. This sequence encodes CASSGAPSGSSYNEQFF.

The chain employs TRBV18 and TRBJ1-4; TRBD1 matches at 10 bases. The CDR3 is 15 residues long. Germline assignment: CDR1 KGHSH and CDR2 LQKENI. The junction had 7 bases not matched to a gene; V was cut back by 5 bases and J by 7 bases. The CDR3 spells CASSSGTGVIEKLFF. The DNA of the CDR3 is TGTGCCAGCTCATCCGGGACAGGGGTTATTGAAAAACTGTTTTTT.

The V gene is TRBV20-1, the J gene TRBJ2-5; 9 bases match TRBD2. Germline V lookup: CDR1 DFQATT, CDR2 SNEGSKA (reference sequence). With V trimmed by 5 bases and J by 1 base, 14 bases remained unmatched. This CDR3 has 17 residues. The CDR3 loop is CSARPILAGTIQETQYF. The DNA for the CDR3 is TGCAGTGCTCGCCCCATCCTAGCGGGGACGATCCAAGAGACCCAGTACTTC.

Of note for this clonotype: One base away lies a much larger clone, so this may be a sequencing read error. The chain combines TRBV20-1 with TRBJ2-7; 8 bases line up with TRBD1. This CDR3 is built from 15 residues. Germline V gene sequence: CDR1 DFQATT, CDR2 SNEGSKA (reference sequence). J gave up 5 bases and V 6 bases, and 15 bases lay outside the gene matches. The DNA for the CDR3 is TGCAGTGCCGGGGATAGGACAGGGAATATCCACGAGCAGTACTTC. It codes for CSAGDRTGNIHEQYF.

A few counts support this clonotype. The chain employs TRBV5-1 and TRBJ2-7, with D perhaps matching TRBD1 (6 bases). Trimming pared 2 bases from V and 0 bases from J, leaving 12 bases between. The CDR3 length is 15 residues. The V gene's germline CDR1 is SGHRS and CDR2 YFSETQ. The CDR3 loop is CASSLQGRSSYEQYF. In DNA form, the CDR3 reads TGCGCCAGCAGCTTACAGGGACGGAGCTCCTACGAGCAGTACTTC.

This clonotype has just a few counts. The chain couples TRBV5-1 to TRBJ2-3; D gene ambiguous. V was cut by 0 bases and J by 5 bases, with 7 bases left in between. This CDR3 region has 13 residues. Germline CDR1 reads SGHRS; CDR2 reads YFSETQ. This CDR3 is CASSLVGLDTQYF. In DNA, the CDR3 is TGCGCCAGCAGCTTGGTCGGGTTAGATACGCAGTATTTT. Drawing the rest from reference TRBV5-1 and TRBJ2-3, the complete variable domain is KAGVTQTPRYLIKTRGQQVTLSCSPISGHRSVSWYQQTPGQGLQFLFEYFSETQRNKGNFPGRFSGRQFSNSRSEMNVSTLELGDSALYLCASSLVGLDTQYFGPGTRLTVL.

This clonotype has at least ten counts. The CDR3 DNA reads as TGTGCCAGCAGTTTGAGTCAGGGGAACTATGGCTACACCTTC. Translated: CASSLSQGNYGYTF. The rearrangement joins TRBV12-3 or TRBV12-4 to TRBJ1-2; D might be TRBD1 (6 bases). V was cut by 3 bases and J by 2 bases, with 10 bases left in between. The CDR3 spans 14 residues.